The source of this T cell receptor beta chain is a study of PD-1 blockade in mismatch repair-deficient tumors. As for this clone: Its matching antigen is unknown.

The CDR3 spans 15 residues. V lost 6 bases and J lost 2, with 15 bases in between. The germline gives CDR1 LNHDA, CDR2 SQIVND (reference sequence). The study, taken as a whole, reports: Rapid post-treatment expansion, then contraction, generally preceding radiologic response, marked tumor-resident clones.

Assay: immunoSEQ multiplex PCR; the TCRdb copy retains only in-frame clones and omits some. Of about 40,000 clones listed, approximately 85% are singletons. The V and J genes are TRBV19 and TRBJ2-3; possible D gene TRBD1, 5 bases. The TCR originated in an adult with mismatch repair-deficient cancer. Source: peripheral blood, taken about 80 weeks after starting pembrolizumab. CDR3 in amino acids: CASSTNGQLTDTQYF. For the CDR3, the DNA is TGTGCCAGTAGCACGAACGGACAACTCACAGATACGCAGTATTTT.